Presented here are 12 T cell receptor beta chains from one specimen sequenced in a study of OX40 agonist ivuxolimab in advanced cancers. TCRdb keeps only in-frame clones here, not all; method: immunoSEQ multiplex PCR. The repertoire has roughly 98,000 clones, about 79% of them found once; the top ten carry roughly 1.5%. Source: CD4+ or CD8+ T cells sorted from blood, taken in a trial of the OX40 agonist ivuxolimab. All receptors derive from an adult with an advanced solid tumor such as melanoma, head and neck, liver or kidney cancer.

The DNA of the CDR3 is TGCAGCATAATCGGGGTTCGAAATGAGCAGTTCTTC. Its protein product is CSIIGVRNEQFF. This chain links TRBV29-1 with TRBJ2-1, with D possibly TRBD2 on 5 matching bases. The V gene lost 8 bases and the J gene lost 7 bases, with 15 bases spanning the gap. CDR3 length equals 12 residues. The germline V gene has CDR1 SQVTM and CDR2 ANQGSEA.

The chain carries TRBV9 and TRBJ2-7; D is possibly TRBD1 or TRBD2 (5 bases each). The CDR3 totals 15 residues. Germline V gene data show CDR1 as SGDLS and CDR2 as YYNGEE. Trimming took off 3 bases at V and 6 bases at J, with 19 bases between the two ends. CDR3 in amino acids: CASSDRGDSASEQYF. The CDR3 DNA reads TGTGCCAGCAGCGATAGGGGAGACTCGGCCTCCGAGCAGTACTTC. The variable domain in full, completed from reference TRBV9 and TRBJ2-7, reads DSGVTQTPKHLITATGQRVTLRCSPRSGDLSVYWYQQSLDQGLQFLIQYYNGEERAKGNILERFSAQQFPDLHSELNLSSLELGDSALYFCASSDRGDSASEQYFGPGTRLTVT.

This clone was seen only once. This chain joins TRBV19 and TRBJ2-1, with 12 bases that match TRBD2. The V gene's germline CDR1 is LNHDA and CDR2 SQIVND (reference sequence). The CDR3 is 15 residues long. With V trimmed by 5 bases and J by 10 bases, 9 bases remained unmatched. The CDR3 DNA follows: TGTGCCAGTAGTCACCTGACTAGCGGGAGTATGGAGCAGTTCTTC. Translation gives CASSHLTSGSMEQFF.

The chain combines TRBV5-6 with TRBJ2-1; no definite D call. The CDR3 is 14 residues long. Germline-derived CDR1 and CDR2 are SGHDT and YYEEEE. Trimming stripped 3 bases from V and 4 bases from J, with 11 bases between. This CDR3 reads CASSSGSWYNEQFF. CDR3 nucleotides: TGTGCCAGCAGCTCTGGCTCTTGGTACAATGAGCAGTTCTTC.

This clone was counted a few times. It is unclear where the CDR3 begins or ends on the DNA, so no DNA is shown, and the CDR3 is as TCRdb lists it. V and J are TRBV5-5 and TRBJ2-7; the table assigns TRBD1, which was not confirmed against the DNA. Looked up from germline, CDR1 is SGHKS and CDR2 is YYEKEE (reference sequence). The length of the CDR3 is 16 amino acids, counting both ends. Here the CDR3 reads CASSPRTGGRLSGQYF.

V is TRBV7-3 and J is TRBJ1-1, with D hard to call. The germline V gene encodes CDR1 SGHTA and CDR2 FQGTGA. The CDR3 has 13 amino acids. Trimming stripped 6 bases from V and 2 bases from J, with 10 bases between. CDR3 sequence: CASRVTANTEAFF. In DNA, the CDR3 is TGTGCCAGCAGAGTTACAGCCAACACTGAAGCTTTCTTT.

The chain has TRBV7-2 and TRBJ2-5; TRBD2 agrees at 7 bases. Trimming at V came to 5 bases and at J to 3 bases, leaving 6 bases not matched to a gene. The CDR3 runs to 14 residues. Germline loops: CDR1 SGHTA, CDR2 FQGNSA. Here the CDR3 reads CASSRAGVKETQYF. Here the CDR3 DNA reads TGTGCCAGCAGCCGGGCGGGAGTCAAAGAGACCCAGTACTTC.

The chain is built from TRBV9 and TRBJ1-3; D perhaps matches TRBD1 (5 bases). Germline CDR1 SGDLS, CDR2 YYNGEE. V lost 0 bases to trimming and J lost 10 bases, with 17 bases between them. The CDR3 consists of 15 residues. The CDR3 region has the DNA TGTGCCAGCAGCGTAGCGGGGGGGGTCCAGGGAACCATATATTTT. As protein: CASSVAGGVQGTIYF.

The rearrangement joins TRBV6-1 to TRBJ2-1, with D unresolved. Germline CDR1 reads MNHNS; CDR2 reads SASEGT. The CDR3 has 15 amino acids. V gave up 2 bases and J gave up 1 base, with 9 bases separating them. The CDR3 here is CASSERIMSYNEQFF. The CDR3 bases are TGTGCCAGCAGTGAAAGGATTATGTCCTACAATGAGCAGTTCTTC.

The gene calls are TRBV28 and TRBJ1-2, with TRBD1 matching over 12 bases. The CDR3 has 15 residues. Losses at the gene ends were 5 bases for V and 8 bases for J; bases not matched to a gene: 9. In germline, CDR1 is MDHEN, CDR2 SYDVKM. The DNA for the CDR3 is TGTGCCAGCAGTCCCGAGGGACAGGGGGCGCGGGGCTACACCTTC. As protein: CASSPEGQGARGYTF.

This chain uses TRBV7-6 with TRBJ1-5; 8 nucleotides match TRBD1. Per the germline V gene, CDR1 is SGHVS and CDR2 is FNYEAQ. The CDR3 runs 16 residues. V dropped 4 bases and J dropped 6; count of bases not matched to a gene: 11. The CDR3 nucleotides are TGTGCCAGCAGCTCCGCCGCGGGACAGGTCGGTCAGCCCCAGCATTTT. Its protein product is CASSSAAGQVGQPQHF.

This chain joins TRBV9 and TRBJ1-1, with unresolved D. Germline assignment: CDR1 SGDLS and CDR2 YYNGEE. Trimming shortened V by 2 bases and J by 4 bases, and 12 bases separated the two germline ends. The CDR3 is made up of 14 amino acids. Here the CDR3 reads CASSVKGTGTEAFF. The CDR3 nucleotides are TGTGCCAGCAGCGTGAAGGGCACGGGCACTGAAGCTTTCTTT.